This T cell receptor (beta chain) comes out of a study of T cells after yellow fever vaccination. On the study more broadly: SMART-Seq v4 Ultra Low Input prepared the low-cell-number fractions. Whole-study results and caveats: After the booster, about 95% of CD4 and approximately 90% of CD8 primary-response clones were re-detected. Overlap between CD4 and CD8 compartments was detected for a small share of clonotypes.

Via MiXCR, TCRdb re-called the 5' RACE reads, giving one row per CDR3 protein. Found here are more than 300,000 distinct CDR3 sequences, 3.5% to 4.5% of them singletons; the top ten hold 15% to 20%. On this clonotype: The antigen remains undetermined.

Trimming removed 4 bases at V and 2 bases at J, with 19 bases between. Germline CDR1 reads LGHNA; CDR2 reads YNFKEQ. The CDR3 is made up of 17 amino acids. The specimen was PBMCs, collected 15 days after the yellow fever booster vaccination. The chain carries TRBV4-2 and TRBJ2-3; possible D gene TRBD2, 5 bases. The source of this sequence is a young man who received the YFV17D yellow fever vaccine. CDR3 in amino acids: CASSLVDPSRATDTQYF. The CDR3 nucleotides read TGTGCCAGCAGCCTTGTTGACCCTTCGCGGGCCACAGATACGCAGTATTTT.